What follows are 14 T cell receptor beta chains derived from one specimen sequenced in a study of shared clonotypes between healthy human individuals. Assay: immunoSEQ multiplex PCR; the TCRdb copy retains only in-frame clones and omits some. The table shows more than 1,200,000 clones, with approximately 98.5% occurring only once. The sample comprised naive CD4+ T cells sorted from blood. Subset reported: CD45RA+ positively selected. The origin of the receptors is a man aged 25-40 years in good health.

Details on this clone: The sample has other DNA sequences that encode this CDR3 too. The J gene is TRBJ2-2, the V gene TRBV18; 8 bases match TRBD1. The CDR3 has 16 amino acids. Trimming at V came to 3 bases and at J to 0 bases, leaving 3 bases not matched to a gene. Per germline, CDR1 KGHSH and CDR2 LQKENI. CDR3 sequence: CASSPRGPTNTGELFF. The DNA for the CDR3 is TGTGCCAGCTCACCCAGGGGGCCTACGAACACCGGGGAGCTGTTTTTT.

As concerns this clone: Other DNA sequences within the sample encode an identical CDR3. This chain uses TRBV10-3 with TRBJ2-3; D not resolved. Germline CDR1 reads ENHRY; CDR2 reads SYGVKD. V dropped 0 bases and J dropped 3 bases, with 7 bases sitting between them. This CDR3 is built from 14 residues. CDR3 DNA sequence: TGTGCCATCAGTGAGTCGGGCGGTACAGATACGCAGTATTTT. This translates into CAISESGGTDTQYF.

J is TRBJ2-7 and V is TRBV11-2; no reliable D call. Germline V lookup: CDR1 SGHAT, CDR2 FQNNGV. Trimming took off 5 bases at V and 3 bases at J, with 11 bases between the two ends. This CDR3 region has 13 residues. The CDR3 loop reads CASSPQTNYEQYF. The CDR3, as DNA: TGTGCCAGCAGCCCACAGACGAACTACGAGCAGTACTTC.

The V and J genes are TRBV5-1 and TRBJ1-1; no reliable D call. Per the germline V gene, CDR1 is SGHRS and CDR2 is YFSETQ. The V gene lost 4 bases and the J gene lost 1 base, with 8 bases spanning the gap. This CDR3 is 13 amino acids long. The CDR3: CASSIGSNTEAFF. CDR3 coding DNA: TGCGCCAGCAGCATAGGGTCGAACACTGAAGCTTTCTTT. The full variable domain, its missing parts supplied by reference TRBV5-1 and TRBJ1-1, is KAGVTQTPRYLIKTRGQQVTLSCSPISGHRSVSWYQQTPGQGLQFLFEYFSETQRNKGNFPGRFSGRQFSNSRSEMNVSTLELGDSALYLCASSIGSNTEAFFGQGTRLTVV.

The chain has TRBV25-1 and TRBJ2-7; perhaps TRBD2 as D (5 bases). Germline CDR1 reads MGHDK; CDR2 reads SYGVNS. The V end lost 7 bases, the J end lost 5 bases, and 18 bases lay between the germline ends. CDR3 length equals 14 residues. CDR3 residues: CASTYGGSQDEQYF. CDR3 sequence (DNA): TGTGCCAGCACATACGGCGGGTCCCAAGACGAGCAGTACTTC.

This rearrangement joins TRBV19 to TRBJ2-7, with TRBD1 as a possible D gene (6 bases). The CDR3 covers 14 residues. V shed 4 bases and J shed 2 bases, with 12 bases lying between them. Germline values: CDR1 LNHDA, CDR2 SQIVND (reference sequence). The CDR3 DNA follows: TGTGCCAGTAGTACCCCGGGACATACCTACGAGCAGTACTTC. Amino acids: CASSTPGHTYEQYF.

V gene TRBV5-5 combines with J gene TRBJ2-3; 10 nucleotides align to TRBD2. The trim removed 3 bases at V and 4 bases at J, leaving 5 bases unmatched. This CDR3 is built from 15 residues. Germline lookup yields CDR1 SGHKS and CDR2 YYEKEE (reference sequence). The CDR3 region is CASSSSGTSADTQYF. CDR3 nucleotides: TGTGCCAGCAGCTCATCCGGGACTAGCGCAGATACGCAGTATTTT.

J is TRBJ2-3 and V is TRBV10-3; no clear D gene. This CDR3 region has 11 residues. V was cut by 10 bases and J by 5 bases, with 10 bases left in between. Germline V gene sequence: CDR1 ENHRY, CDR2 SYGVKD. CDR3 amino acids: CATESGDTQYF. CDR3 coding DNA: TGTGCCACCGAAAGTGGAGATACGCAGTATTTT.

This chain joins TRBV4-1 and TRBJ1-4; possibly TRBD1 for D (5 bases). Germline-derived CDR1 and CDR2 are MGHRA and YSYEKL. V shed 4 bases and J shed 7 bases, with 10 bases lying between them. The CDR3 extends over 13 amino acids. The CDR3 sequence: CASSRDAVEKLFF. The CDR3 nucleotides are TGCGCCAGCAGCCGGGACGCGGTTGAAAAACTGTTTTTT.

In DNA, the CDR3 is TGTGCCAGCAGTTCCTATAGCGGGAGTCAAGAGACCCAGTACTTC. Translating gives CASSSYSGSQETQYF. The chain couples TRBV27 to TRBJ2-5; 9 bases line up with TRBD2. Trimming at V came to 4 bases and at J to 2 bases, leaving 5 bases not matched to a gene. Germline V gene data show CDR1 as MNHEY and CDR2 as SMNVEV (reference sequence). The CDR3 loop spans 15 amino acids.

Turning to this clone: The sample contains more than one DNA sequence encoding this CDR3. The V call is TRBV5-1, the J call TRBJ2-3, with D perhaps matching TRBD1 or TRBD2 (5 bases each). The CDR3 covers 15 residues. Deletions cut 0 bases from V and 0 bases from J, with 8 bases between. Germline CDR1 and CDR2: SGHRS and YFSETQ. The CDR3 nucleotides are TGCGCCAGCAGCTTGGCCGGGGCTAGCACAGATACGCAGTATTTT. Its translation is CASSLAGASTDTQYF.

This clone occurred once. The genes are TRBV2 and TRBJ2-3, with D possibly matching TRBD2 (6 bases). With 6 bases removed from V and 6 bases from J, the gap between germline ends came to 13 bases. This CDR3 has 13 residues. CDR1 SNHLY and CDR2 FYNNEI come from the germline V gene. The CDR3: CASSPSGWDTQYF. CDR3 DNA sequence: TGTGCCAGCAGCCCCAGCGGGTGGGATACGCAGTATTTT.

J is TRBJ2-1 and V is TRBV4-1; D is possibly TRBD2 (5 bases). Germline V gene sequence: CDR1 MGHRA, CDR2 YSYEKL. V dropped 0 bases and J dropped 10 bases, with 13 bases sitting between them. The CDR3 covers 14 residues. This CDR3 reads CASSQERGPLEQFF. The CDR3 bases are TGCGCCAGCAGCCAAGAGCGAGGGCCTTTAGAGCAGTTCTTC.

The rearrangement uses TRBV7-3 and TRBJ2-6; TRBD1 or TRBD2 may be the D gene (5 bases each). Germline V gene lookup returns CDR1 SGHTA and CDR2 FQGTGA. The CDR3 loop spans 17 amino acids. Trimming shortened V by 1 base and J by 0 bases, and 10 bases separated the two germline ends. The DNA of the CDR3 is TGTGCCAGCAGCTTAAACCTTGGGGGCTCTGGGGCCAACGTCCTGACTTTC. Its protein product is CASSLNLGGSGANVLTF.